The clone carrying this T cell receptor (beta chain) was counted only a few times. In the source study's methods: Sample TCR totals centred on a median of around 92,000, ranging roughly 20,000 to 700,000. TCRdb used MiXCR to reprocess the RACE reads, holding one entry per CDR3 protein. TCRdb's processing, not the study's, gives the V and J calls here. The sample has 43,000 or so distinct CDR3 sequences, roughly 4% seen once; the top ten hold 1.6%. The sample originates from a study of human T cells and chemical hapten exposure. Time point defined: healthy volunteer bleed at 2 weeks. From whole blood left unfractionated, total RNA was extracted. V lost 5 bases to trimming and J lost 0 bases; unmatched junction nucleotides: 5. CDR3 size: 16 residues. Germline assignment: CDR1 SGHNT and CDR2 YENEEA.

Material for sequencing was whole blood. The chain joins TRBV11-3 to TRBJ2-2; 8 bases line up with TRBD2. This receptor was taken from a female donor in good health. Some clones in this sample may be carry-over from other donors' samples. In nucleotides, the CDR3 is TGTGCCAGCAGCCGGGGGGGGGGACCGAACACCGGGGAGCTGTTTTTT. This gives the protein CASSRGGGPNTGELFF.